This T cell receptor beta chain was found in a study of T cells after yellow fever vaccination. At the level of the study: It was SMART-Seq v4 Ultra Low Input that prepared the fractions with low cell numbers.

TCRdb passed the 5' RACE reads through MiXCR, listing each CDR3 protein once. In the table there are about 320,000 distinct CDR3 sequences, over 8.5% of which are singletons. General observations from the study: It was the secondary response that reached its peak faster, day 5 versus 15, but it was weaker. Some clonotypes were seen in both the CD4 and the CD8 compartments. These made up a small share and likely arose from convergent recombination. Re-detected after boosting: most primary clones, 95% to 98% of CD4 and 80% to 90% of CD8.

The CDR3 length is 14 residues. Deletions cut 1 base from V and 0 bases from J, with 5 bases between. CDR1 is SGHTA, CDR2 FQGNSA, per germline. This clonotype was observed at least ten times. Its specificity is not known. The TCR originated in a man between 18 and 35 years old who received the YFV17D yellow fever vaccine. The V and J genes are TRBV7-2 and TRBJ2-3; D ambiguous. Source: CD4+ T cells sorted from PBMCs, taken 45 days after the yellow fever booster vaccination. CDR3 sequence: CASSLEESTDTQYF. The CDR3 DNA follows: TGTGCCAGCAGCTTAGAGGAGAGCACAGATACGCAGTATTTT. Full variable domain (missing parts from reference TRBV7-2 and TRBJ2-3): GAGVSQSPSNKVTEKGKDVELRCDPISGHTALYWYRQSLGQGLEFLIYFQGNSAPDKSGLPSDRFSAERTGGSVSTLTIQRTQQEDSAVYLCASSLEESTDTQYFGPGTRLTVL.